The sample holds many counts of the clone carrying this T cell receptor (beta chain). The antigen is not known. Each CDR3 protein is one row after TCRdb ran MiXCR on the reads. The profile shows 250,000 to 300,000 distinct CDR3 sequences, around 20% of them singletons. This sample is part of a study of T cell repertoires in cytomegalovirus infection. Study results and caveats: Carriers of CMV and the relevant HLA type were discriminated by public TCR beta frequency.

The CDR3 is 14 amino acids. Trimming stripped 3 bases from V and 5 bases from J, with 11 bases between. CDR1 and CDR2 from the germline V gene are SGHTA and FQGNSA. This clonotype was obtained from a human donor in good health (CMV status not recorded). Some clones in this sample may be carry-over from other donors' samples. The sequencing here drew on cultured PBMCs, taken from culture after CMV antigen stimulation. The rearrangement uses TRBV7-2 and TRBJ2-1; unclear D gene. CDR3 loop: CASSFHMRDNEQFF. CDR3 bases: TGTGCCAGCAGCTTTCACATGAGAGACAATGAGCAGTTCTTC.